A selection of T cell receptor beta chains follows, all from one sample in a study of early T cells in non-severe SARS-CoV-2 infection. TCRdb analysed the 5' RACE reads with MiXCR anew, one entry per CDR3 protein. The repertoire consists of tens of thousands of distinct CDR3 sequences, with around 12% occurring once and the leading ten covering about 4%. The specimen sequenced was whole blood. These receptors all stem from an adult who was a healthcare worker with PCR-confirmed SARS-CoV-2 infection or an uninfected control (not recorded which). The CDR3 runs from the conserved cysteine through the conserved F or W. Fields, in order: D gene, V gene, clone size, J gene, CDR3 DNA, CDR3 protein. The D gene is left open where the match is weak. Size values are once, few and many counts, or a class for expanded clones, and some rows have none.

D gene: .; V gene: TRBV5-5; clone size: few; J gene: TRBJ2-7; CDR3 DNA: TGTGCCAGCAGCCCCGGACCGGGGGACGGGTACGAGCAGTACTTC; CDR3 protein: CASSPGPGDGYEQYF
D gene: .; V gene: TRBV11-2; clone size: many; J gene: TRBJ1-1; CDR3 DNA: TGTGCCAGCAGCCCCTTGGGGGAGGGGAGGACTGAAGCTTTCTTT; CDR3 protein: CASSPLGEGRTEAFF
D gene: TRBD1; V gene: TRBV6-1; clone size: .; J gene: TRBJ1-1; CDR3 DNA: TGTGCCAGCAGTGTGGGGACAGGGGATGTAGCTTTCTTT; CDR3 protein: CASSVGTGDVAFF
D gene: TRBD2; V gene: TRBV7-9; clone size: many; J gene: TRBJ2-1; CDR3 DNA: TGTGCCAGCAGCACCCAGGGGACTAGCGGGAGCAATGAGCAGTTCTTC; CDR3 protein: CASSTQGTSGSNEQFF
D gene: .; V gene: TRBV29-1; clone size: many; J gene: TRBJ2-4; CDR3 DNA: TGCAGCGCCCGGACGGACCTAAAAAACATTCAGTACTTC; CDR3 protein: CSARTDLKNIQYF
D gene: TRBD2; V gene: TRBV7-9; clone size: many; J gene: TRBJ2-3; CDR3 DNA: TGTGCCAGCAGCCGCAATCGCGGGGGTGGCACAGATACGCAGTATTTT; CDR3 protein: CASSRNRGGGTDTQYF
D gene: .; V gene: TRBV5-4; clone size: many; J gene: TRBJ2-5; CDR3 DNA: TGTGCCAGCAGCATAGGGGGCCAAGAGACCCAGTACTTC; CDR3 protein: CASSIGGQETQYF
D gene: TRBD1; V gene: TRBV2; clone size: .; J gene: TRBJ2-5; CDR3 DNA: TGTGCCAGCAGTGGACAGGGACAAGAGACCCAGTACTTC; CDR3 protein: CASSGQGQETQYF
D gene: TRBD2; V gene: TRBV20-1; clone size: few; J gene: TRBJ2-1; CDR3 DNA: TGCAGTGCTAGAGATATAGCGGGAAATGAGCAGTTCTTC; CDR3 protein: CSARDIAGNEQFF
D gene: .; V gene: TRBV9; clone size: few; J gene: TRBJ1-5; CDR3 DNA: TGTGCCAGCAGCGAAGGGGCCAGTAGCAATCAGCCCCAGCATTTT; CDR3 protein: CASSEGASSNQPQHF
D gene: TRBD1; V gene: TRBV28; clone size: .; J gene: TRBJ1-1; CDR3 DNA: TGTGCCAGCAGTCCGAGATCAGGGGGTACTGAAGCTTTCTTT; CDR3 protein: CASSPRSGGTEAFF
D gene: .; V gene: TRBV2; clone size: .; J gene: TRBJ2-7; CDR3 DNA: TGTGCCAGCAAGGAGGGCGGGTACGAGCAGTACTTC; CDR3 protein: CASKEGGYEQYF
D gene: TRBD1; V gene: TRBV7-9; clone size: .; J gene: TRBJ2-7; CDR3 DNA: TGTGCCAGCAGCTTTGGGACAGGGGGCGTCGCCTACGAGCAGTACTTC; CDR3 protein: CASSFGTGGVAYEQYF
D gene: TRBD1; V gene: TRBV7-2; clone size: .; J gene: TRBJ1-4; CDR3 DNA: TGTGCCAGCAGTCATCGACAGGGGACTAATGAAAAACTGTTTTTT; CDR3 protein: CASSHRQGTNEKLFF
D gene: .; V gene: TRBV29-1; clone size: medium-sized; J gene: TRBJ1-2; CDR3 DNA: TGCAGCGTCCCACAGCCCAGAGGCTACACCTTC; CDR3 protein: CSVPQPRGYTF
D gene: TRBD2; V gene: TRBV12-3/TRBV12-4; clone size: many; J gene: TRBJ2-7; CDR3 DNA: TGTGCCAGCAGTTTGGCCAGCGGGAAGTACGAGCAGTACTTC; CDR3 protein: CASSLASGKYEQYF
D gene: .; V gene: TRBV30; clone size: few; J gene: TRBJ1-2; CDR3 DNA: TGTGCCTGGAGCCACGGGACGGACTATGGCTACACCTTC; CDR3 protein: CAWSHGTDYGYTF
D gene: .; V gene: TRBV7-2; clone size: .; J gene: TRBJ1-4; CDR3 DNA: TGTGCCAGCAGCTCCCCGACATTTGGGGAAAAACTGTTTTTT; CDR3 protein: CASSSPTFGEKLFF
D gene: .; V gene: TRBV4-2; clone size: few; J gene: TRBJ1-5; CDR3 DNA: TGTGCCAGCAGCCAAGATTCCCACCGGGGCAATCAGCCCCAGCATTTT; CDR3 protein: CASSQDSHRGNQPQHF
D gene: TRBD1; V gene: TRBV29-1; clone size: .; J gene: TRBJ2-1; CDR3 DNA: TGCAGCACCGGGACAGGATTGAATGAGCAGTTCTTC; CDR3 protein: CSTGTGLNEQFF
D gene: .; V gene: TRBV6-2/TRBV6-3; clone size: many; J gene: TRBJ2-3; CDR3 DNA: TGTGCCAGCTACCGGGGGTCTTCAACAGATACGCAGTATTTT; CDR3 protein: CASYRGSSTDTQYF
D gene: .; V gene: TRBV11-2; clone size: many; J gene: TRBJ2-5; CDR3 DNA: TGTGCCAGTACAATGGGGGCAGCAAAGACCCAGTACTTC; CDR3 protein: CASTMGAAKTQYF
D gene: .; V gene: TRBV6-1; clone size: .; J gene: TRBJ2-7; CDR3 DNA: TGTGCCAGCGTACGGGACATTTCCTACGAGCAGTACTTC; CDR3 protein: CASVRDISYEQYF